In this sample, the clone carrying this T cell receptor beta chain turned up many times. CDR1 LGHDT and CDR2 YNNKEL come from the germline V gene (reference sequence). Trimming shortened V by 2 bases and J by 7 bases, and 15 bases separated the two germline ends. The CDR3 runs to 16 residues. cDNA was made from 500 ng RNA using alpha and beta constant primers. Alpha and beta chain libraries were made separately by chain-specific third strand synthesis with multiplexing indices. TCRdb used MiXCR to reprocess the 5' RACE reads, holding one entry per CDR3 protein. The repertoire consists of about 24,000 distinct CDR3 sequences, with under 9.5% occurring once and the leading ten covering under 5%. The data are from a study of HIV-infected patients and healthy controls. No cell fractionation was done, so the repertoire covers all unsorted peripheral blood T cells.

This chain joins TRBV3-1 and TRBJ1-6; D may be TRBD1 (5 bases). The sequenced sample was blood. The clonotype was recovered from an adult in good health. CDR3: CASSQPGVELNSPLHF. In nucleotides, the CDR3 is TGTGCCAGCAGCCAACCGGGGGTAGAGCTAAATTCACCCCTCCACTTT.